Listed here are 18 T cell receptor beta chains from one sample, sequenced in a study of T cell repertoires in cytomegalovirus infection. MiXCR, applied by TCRdb to the reads, yields one record per CDR3 protein. The top ten hold approximately 14% of the sample, which has 400,000 or so distinct CDR3 sequences, 25% to 40% seen once. The sequenced sample was PBMCs. The receptors originated from a human donor in good health (CMV status not recorded). Some clones in this sample may be carry-over from other donors' samples.

CDR3 sequence (DNA): TGTGCCAGCAGTTTAGGCCTAACTAGCGGGGGAGAGACCCAGTACTTC. This gives the protein CASSLGLTSGGETQYF. The gene calls are TRBV27 and TRBJ2-5; 11 bases line up with TRBD2. J was trimmed by 4 bases and V by 2 bases; bases with no gene match: 6. Looked up from germline, CDR1 is MNHEY and CDR2 is SMNVEV (reference sequence). The CDR3 runs to 16 residues.

This sequence joins TRBV28 and TRBJ1-3; D unresolved. The length of the CDR3 is 12 residues. Trimming removed 4 bases at V and 8 bases at J, with 9 bases between. The V gene's germline CDR1 is MDHEN and CDR2 SYDVKM. CDR3 residues: CASSSGWDTIYF. The CDR3 nucleotides read TGTGCCAGCAGTTCAGGTTGGGACACCATATATTTT.

The chain combines TRBV7-4 with TRBJ1-1, with TRBD1 as a possible D gene (6 bases). The CDR3 is made up of 15 amino acids. CDR1 and CDR2 (germline): SGHVT, SQSDAQ. The ends were cut back, 2 bases at V and 3 bases at J, with 13 bases in the middle. The CDR3 bases are TGTGCCAGCAGCTTACCCGGGGGGCCGGACACTGAAGCTTTCTTT. Its protein product is CASSLPGGPDTEAFF.

The chain links TRBV7-6 to TRBJ2-3; TRBD2 aligns across 14 bases. The CDR3 has 17 residues. Per germline, CDR1 SGHVS and CDR2 FNYEAQ. The V and J ends lost 5 bases and 0 bases, in that order; junction bases with no gene match: 4. In DNA form, the CDR3 reads TGTGCCAGCAGCACAGGGACTAGCGGGGGAAGCACAGATACGCAGTATTTT. It codes for CASSTGTSGGSTDTQYF. The full variable domain, its missing parts supplied by reference TRBV7-6 and TRBJ2-3, is GAGVSQSPRYKVTKRGQDVALRCDPISGHVSLYWYRQALGQGPEFLTYFNYEAQQDKSGLPNDRFSAERPEGSISTLTIQRTEQRDSAMYRCASSTGTSGGSTDTQYFGPGTRLTVL.

This chain uses TRBV6-1 with TRBJ2-3; tentative D call: TRBD2 (5 bases). CDR1 and CDR2 (germline): MNHNS, SASEGT. CDR3 length: 16 amino acids. Trimming removed 7 bases from V and 1 base from J, with 18 bases in between. The CDR3 coding sequence is TGTGCCAGCACCCCGAGGGCTCTTGCGGGCACAGATACGCAGTATTTT. Translation: CASTPRALAGTDTQYF.

V and J are TRBV7-2 and TRBJ2-7, with D perhaps TRBD2 (5 bases). Trimming stripped 5 bases from V and 1 base from J, with 12 bases between. This CDR3 is built from 14 residues. Per the germline V gene, CDR1 is SGHTA and CDR2 is FQGNSA. The CDR3 DNA sequence: TGTGCCAGCAGCCGGGGATTTGGGTCCTACGAGCAGTACTTC. Its translation: CASSRGFGSYEQYF.

The V gene is TRBV19, the J gene TRBJ1-1; D gene uncertain. The CDR3 contains 13 residues. In germline, CDR1 is LNHDA, CDR2 SQIVND (reference sequence). With 3 bases removed from V and 4 bases from J, the gap between germline ends came to 9 bases. The CDR3 region has the DNA TGTGCCAGTAGTATGGGGAGTGGCACTGAAGCTTTCTTT. This translates into CASSMGSGTEAFF.

This clonotype appeared a few times. CDR3 protein: CASSYFPPGGLTDTQYF. CDR3 DNA sequence: TGTGCCAGCAGTTACTTCCCGCCGGGGGGGCTTACCGATACGCAGTATTTT. V is TRBV6-6 and J is TRBJ2-3, with 8 bases that match TRBD2. The V gene end was trimmed by 1 base and the J gene end by 6 bases; junction bases not matched to a gene: 12. The CDR3 has 17 residues. Germline assignment: CDR1 MNHNY and CDR2 SVGAGI (reference sequence).

This clonotype showed up just a few times. The V call is TRBV20-1, the J call TRBJ1-4; the match to TRBD1 covers 7 bases. The CDR3 covers 11 residues. CDR1 is DFQATT and CDR2 is SNEGSKA in the germline V gene (reference sequence). DNA of the CDR3: TGCGGAAGACAGGGTAATGAAAAACTGTTTTTT. Translated, it gives CGRQGNEKLFF.

The V and J genes are TRBV4-1 and TRBJ1-5; D remains ambiguous. The V gene lost 1 base and the J gene lost 6 bases, with 10 bases spanning the gap. In germline, CDR1 is MGHRA, CDR2 YSYEKL. The CDR3 totals 14 residues. CDR3 nucleotide sequence: TGCGCCAGCAGCCAAGTTGGTTCGGCTCAGCCCCAGCATTTT. Translating gives CASSQVGSAQPQHF.

CDR3 amino acids: CASSNNRRTNYGYTF. CDR3 DNA sequence: TGTGCCAGTAGTAATAACCGGAGGACAAACTATGGCTACACCTTC. The chain has TRBV19 and TRBJ1-2; TRBD1 might be the D (5 bases). The CDR3 loop spans 15 amino acids. Per the germline V gene, CDR1 is LNHDA and CDR2 is SQIVND (reference sequence). Trimming took off 4 bases at V and 2 bases at J, with 14 bases between the two ends.

Only a few counts were recorded for this clonotype. The CDR3 sequence: CASSYSEGSYNSPLHF. The CDR3 bases are TGTGCCAGCAGTTACTCGGAGGGTTCCTATAATTCACCCCTCCACTTT. The chain couples TRBV6-5 to TRBJ1-6; unclear D gene. V lost 0 bases to trimming and J lost 1 base, with 7 bases between them. The CDR3 sequence is 16 residues long. Germline CDR1 is MNHEY and CDR2 is SVGAGI.

Ten or more counts support this clonotype. J is TRBJ2-7 and V is TRBV7-2; 9 nucleotides match TRBD1. The CDR3 is 15 amino acids. Germline loops: CDR1 SGHTA, CDR2 FQGNSA. With 2 bases clipped from V and 2 bases from J, the junction kept 4 bases outside the gene matches. CDR3 in DNA: TGTGCCAGCAGCTTAAGGGGGACAGGGCCCTACGAGCAGTACTTC. This encodes CASSLRGTGPYEQYF.

The genes are TRBV11-2 and TRBJ2-3, with D perhaps TRBD1 (5 bases). The CDR3 runs to 15 residues. Germline CDR1 and CDR2: SGHAT and FQNNGV. The V gene lost 5 bases and the J gene lost 0 bases, with 12 bases spanning the gap. CDR3 residues: CASSPRTSSTDTQYF. For the CDR3, the DNA is TGTGCCAGCAGCCCACGGACATCGAGCACAGATACGCAGTATTTT. Based on the CDR3 plus reference TRBV11-2 and TRBJ2-3, the full variable domain is EAGVAQSPRYKIIEKRQSVAFWCNPISGHATLYWYQQILGQGPKLLIQFQNNGVVDDSQLPKDRFSAERLKGVDSTLKIQPAKLEDSAVYLCASSPRTSSTDTQYFGPGTRLTVL.

Notes on this clonotype: Since no conserved phenylalanine or tryptophan closes the CDR3, a read error is the likely cause. The rearrangement uses TRBV6-6 and TRBJ2-5; 9 bases line up with TRBD2. The V and J ends lost 5 bases and 4 bases, in that order; junction bases with no gene match: 5. The CDR3 has 14 amino acids. The germline V gene encodes CDR1 MNHNY and CDR2 SVGAGI (reference sequence). The CDR3 loop reads CASSQGTSLETQYL. CDR3 coding DNA: TGTGCCAGCAGTCAAGGGACTAGCTTAGAGACCCAGTACTTG.

This chain uses TRBV12-3 or TRBV12-4 with TRBJ2-3; D remains unclear. Between the trimmed V and J ends, which lost 7 bases and 1 base, there was a span of 15 bases. The CDR3 is 15 amino acids. CDR3 in amino acids: CASNWNSWGTDTQYF. CDR3 bases: TGTGCCAGCAATTGGAATAGCTGGGGCACAGATACGCAGTATTTT.

This clonotype was counted only a few times. J is TRBJ1-5 and V is TRBV12-3 or TRBV12-4, with D perhaps matching TRBD1 (5 bases). The V gene lost 6 bases and the J gene lost 3 bases, with 12 bases spanning the gap. There are 14 residues in the CDR3. CDR3 in amino acids: CASRPQGNNQPQHF. The CDR3 DNA follows: TGTGCCAGCAGACCCCAGGGTAACAATCAGCCCCAGCATTTT.

This clonotype has just a few counts. V gene TRBV19 combines with J gene TRBJ1-2; weak D call: TRBD1 (5 bases). The CDR3 loop spans 14 amino acids. V lost 6 bases and J 4 bases, leaving 15 bases between the germline ends. Germline V gene sequence: CDR1 LNHDA, CDR2 SQIVND (reference sequence). The CDR3 region has the DNA TGTGCCAGTAGAACCTCCGGGACGGCCTATGGCTACACCTTC. This codes for CASRTSGTAYGYTF.